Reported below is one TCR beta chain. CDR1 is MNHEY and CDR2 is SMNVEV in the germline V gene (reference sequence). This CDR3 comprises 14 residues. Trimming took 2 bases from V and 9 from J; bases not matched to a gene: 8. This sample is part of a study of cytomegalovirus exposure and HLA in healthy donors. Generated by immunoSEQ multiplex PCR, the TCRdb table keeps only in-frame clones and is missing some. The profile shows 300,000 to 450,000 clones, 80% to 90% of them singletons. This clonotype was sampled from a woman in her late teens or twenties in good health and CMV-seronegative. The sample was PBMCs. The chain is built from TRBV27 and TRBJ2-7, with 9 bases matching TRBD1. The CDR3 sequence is CASSLRTGEGLQYF. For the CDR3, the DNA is TGTGCCAGCAGTTTAAGGACAGGGGAGGGACTGCAGTACTTC.